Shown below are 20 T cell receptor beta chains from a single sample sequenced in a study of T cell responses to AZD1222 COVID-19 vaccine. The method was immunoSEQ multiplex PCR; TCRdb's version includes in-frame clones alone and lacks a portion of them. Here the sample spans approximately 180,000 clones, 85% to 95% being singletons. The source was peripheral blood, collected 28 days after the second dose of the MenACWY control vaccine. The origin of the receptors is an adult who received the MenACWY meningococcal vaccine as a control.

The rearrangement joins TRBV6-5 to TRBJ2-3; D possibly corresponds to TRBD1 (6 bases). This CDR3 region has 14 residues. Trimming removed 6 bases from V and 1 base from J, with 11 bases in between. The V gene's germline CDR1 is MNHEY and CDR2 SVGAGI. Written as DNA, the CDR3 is TGTGCCAGCAGGGGACATCGGGGCACAGATACGCAGTATTTT. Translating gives CASRGHRGTDTQYF.

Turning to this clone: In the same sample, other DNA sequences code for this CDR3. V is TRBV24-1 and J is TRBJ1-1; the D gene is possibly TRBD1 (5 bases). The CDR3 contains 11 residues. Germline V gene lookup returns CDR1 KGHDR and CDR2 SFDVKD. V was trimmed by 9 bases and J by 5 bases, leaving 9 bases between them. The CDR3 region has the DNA TGTGCCACCCGGGGGGGAACTGAAGCTTTCTTT. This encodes CATRGGTEAFF.

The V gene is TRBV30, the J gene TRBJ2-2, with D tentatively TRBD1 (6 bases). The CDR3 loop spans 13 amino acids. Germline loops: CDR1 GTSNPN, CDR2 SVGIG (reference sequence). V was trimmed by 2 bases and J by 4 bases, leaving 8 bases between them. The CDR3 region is CAWSLTGTGELFF. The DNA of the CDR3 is TGTGCCTGGAGTTTGACAGGCACCGGGGAGCTGTTTTTT.

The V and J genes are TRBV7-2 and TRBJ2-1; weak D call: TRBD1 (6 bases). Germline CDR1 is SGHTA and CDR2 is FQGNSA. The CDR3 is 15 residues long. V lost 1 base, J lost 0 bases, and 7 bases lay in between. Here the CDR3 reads CASSLGGPSYNEQFF. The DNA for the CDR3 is TGTGCCAGCAGCTTAGGGGGGCCCTCCTACAATGAGCAGTTCTTC.

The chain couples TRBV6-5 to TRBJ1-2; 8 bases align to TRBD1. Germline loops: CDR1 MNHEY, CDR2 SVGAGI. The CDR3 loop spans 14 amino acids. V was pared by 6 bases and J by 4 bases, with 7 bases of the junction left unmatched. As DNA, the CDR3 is TGTGCCAGCAGAACCCAACAGGGGGTCTATGGCTACACCTTC. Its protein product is CASRTQQGVYGYTF.

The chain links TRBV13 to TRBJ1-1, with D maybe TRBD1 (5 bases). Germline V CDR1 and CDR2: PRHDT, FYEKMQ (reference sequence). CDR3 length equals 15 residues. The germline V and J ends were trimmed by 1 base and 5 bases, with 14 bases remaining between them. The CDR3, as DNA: TGTGCCAGCAGCTTAGACGGGGGGGTGTTTACTGAAGCTTTCTTT. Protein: CASSLDGGVFTEAFF.

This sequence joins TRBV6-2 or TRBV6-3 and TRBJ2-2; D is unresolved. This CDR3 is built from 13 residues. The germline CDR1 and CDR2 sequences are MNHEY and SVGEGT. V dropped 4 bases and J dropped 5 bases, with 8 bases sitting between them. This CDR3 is CASSLTLTGELFF. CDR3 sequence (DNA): TGTGCCAGCAGTTTGACTTTGACCGGGGAGCTGTTTTTT.

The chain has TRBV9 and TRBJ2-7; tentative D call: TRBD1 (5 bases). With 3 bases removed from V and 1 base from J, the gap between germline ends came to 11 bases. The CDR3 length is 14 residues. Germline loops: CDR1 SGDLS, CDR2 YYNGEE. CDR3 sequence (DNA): TGTGCCAGCAGCGCCGGACACGTGTCCTACGAGCAGTACTTC. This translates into CASSAGHVSYEQYF.

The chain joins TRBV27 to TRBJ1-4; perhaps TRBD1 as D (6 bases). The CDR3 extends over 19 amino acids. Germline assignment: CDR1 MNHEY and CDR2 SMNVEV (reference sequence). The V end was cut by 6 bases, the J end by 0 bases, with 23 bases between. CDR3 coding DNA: TGTGCCAGCAGGCCTTGGGGGCAGGAAGGATATCCAACTAATGAAAAACTGTTTTTT. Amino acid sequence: CASRPWGQEGYPTNEKLFF.

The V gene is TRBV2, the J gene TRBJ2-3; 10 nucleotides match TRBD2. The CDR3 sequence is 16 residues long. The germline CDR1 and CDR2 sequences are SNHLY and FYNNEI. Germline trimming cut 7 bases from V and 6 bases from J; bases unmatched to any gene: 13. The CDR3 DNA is TGTGCCAGCACCCAGCTAGCGGGAGTGGGGTTTGATACGCAGTATTTT. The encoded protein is CASTQLAGVGFDTQYF.

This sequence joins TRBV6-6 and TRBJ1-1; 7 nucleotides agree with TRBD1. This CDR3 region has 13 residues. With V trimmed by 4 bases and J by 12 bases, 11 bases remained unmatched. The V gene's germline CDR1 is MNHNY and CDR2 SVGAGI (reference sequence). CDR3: CASSSSPRGRSFF. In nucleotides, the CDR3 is TGTGCCAGCAGTTCCTCGCCGAGGGGGCGGTCTTTCTTT.

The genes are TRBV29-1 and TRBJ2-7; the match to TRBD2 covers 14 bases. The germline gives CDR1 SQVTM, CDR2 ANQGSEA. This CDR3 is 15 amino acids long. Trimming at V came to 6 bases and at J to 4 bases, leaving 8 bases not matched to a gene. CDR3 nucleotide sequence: TGCAGCGTAGGGACTAGCGGGAGTATTATATACGAGCAGTACTTC. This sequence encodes CSVGTSGSIIYEQYF.

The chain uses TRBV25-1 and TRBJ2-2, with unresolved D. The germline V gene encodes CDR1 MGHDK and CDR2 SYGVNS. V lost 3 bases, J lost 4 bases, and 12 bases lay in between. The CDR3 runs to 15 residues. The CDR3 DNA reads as TGTGCCAGCAGTGACGCCCCCCCAGGCACCGGGGAGCTGTTTTTT. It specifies CASSDAPPGTGELFF. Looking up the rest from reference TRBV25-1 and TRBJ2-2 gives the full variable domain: EADIYQTPRYLVIGTGKKITLECSQTMGHDKMYWYQQDPGMELHLIHYSYGVNSTEKGDLSSESTVSRIRTEHFPLTLESARPSHTSQYLCASSDAPPGTGELFFGEGSRLTVL.

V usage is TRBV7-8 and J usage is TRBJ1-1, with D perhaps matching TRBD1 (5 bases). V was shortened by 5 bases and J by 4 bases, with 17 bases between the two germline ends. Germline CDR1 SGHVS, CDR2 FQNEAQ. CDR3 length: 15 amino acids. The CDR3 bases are TGTGCCAGCAGCCCCCCAACAGGTTATGGCACTGAAGCTTTCTTT. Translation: CASSPPTGYGTEAFF.

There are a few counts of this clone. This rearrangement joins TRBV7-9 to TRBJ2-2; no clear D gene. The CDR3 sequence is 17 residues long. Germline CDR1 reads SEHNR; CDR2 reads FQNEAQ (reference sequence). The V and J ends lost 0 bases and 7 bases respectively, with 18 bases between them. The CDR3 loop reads CASSLAQSGVFDGELFF. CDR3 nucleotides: TGTGCCAGCAGCTTAGCTCAGTCAGGCGTTTTCGACGGGGAGCTGTTTTTT.

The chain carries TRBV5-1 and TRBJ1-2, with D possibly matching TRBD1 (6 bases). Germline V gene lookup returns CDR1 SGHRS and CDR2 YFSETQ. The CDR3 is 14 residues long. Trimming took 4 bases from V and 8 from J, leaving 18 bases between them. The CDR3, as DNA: TGCGCCAGCAGCCCGGACAGTTTTATACAGGGCTACACCTTC. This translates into CASSPDSFIQGYTF.

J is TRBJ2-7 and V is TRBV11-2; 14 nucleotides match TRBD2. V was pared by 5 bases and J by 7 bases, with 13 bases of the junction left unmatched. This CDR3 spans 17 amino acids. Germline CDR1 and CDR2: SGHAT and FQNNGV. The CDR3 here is CASSPGGLAGAFVEQYF. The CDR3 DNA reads TGTGCCAGCAGCCCAGGGGGACTAGCGGGAGCCTTCGTTGAGCAGTACTTC.

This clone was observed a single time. The CDR3 spells CASSVGQTQYF. CDR3 nucleotide sequence: TGTGCCAGCAGCGTAGGGCAAACGCAGTATTTT. This chain uses TRBV14 with TRBJ2-3; no clear D gene. Germline loops: CDR1 SGHDN, CDR2 FVKESK. Trimming removed 5 bases at V and 9 bases at J, with 9 bases between. The CDR3 contains 11 residues.

The CDR3 DNA sequence: TGTGCCAGCAAACTACAGGACTCTGGAAACACCATATATTTT. The encoded protein is CASKLQDSGNTIYF. V is TRBV2 and J is TRBJ1-3; possibly TRBD1 for D (5 bases). Germline lookup yields CDR1 SNHLY and CDR2 FYNNEI. The CDR3 contains 14 residues. The V gene lost 7 bases and the J gene lost 0 bases, with 10 bases spanning the gap.

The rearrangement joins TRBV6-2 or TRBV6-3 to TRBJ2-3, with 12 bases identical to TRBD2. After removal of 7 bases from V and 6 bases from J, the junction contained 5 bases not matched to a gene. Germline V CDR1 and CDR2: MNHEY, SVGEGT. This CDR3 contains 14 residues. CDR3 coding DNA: TGTGCCAGCACCCCCGGGACTAGCGGGGATACGCAGTATTTT. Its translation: CASTPGTSGDTQYF.